The 7 T cell receptor beta chains listed next were all sequenced from one sample in a study of blood T cells in healthy people across ages. Next came a second PCR, run for about 6 to 12 cycles, which used a sample-barcoded 5' primer along with a J-beta primer mix. TCRdb redid the calling of the 5' RACE reads with MiXCR, one entry per CDR3 protein. The repertoire consists of just over 1 million distinct CDR3 sequences, with 40% to 45% occurring once and the leading ten covering 15% to 20%. Sequencing was carried out using blood. Every receptor here comes from an older woman in good health.

This clonotype was observed a handful of times. CDR3 nucleotides: TGTGCCAGCAGCCTCCTCACCACAGGCATCTCTTTGAATGAGCAGTTCTTC. This encodes CASSLLTTGISLNEQFF. The gene calls are TRBV27 and TRBJ2-1; maybe TRBD1 (5 bases). The length of the CDR3 is 17 residues. In germline, CDR1 is MNHEY, CDR2 SMNVEV (reference sequence). V was shortened by 6 bases and J by 7 bases, with 25 bases between the two germline ends.

The chain links TRBV2 to TRBJ2-3; no clear D gene. V shed 11 bases and J shed 2 bases, with 14 bases lying between them. Germline values: CDR1 SNHLY, CDR2 FYNNEI. The length of the CDR3 is 13 residues. The CDR3 coding sequence is TGTGCCTGTATACGCGCTCCCACAGATACGCAGTATTTT. It is translated as CACIRAPTDTQYF.

This clonotype came up a few times. The rearrangement joins TRBV29-1 to TRBJ2-4; TRBD1 aligns across 8 bases. Judging by the DNA end, TRBJ2-7 fits better; the J call may be wrong. Germline CDR1 is SQVTM and CDR2 is ANQGSEA. This CDR3 comprises 14 residues. The CDR3 nucleotides are TGCAGCGTAGGAGGACAGGGCTCGGCCTACGAGCAGTACTTC. This translates into CSVGGQGSAYEQYF.

The J gene is TRBJ2-1, the V gene TRBV2, with D unclear. Germline CDR1 reads SNHLY; CDR2 reads FYNNEI. Trimming took 0 bases from V and 14 from J, leaving 11 bases between them. The CDR3 has 12 residues. CDR3 residues: CASSEAEFTKFF. CDR3 in DNA: TGTGCCAGCAGTGAAGCGGAATTTACGAAGTTCTTC.

The chain is built from TRBV20-1 and TRBJ2-4; D is undetermined. The CDR3 is 17 residues long. Per germline, CDR1 DFQATT and CDR2 SNEGSKA (reference sequence). With 2 bases removed from V and 1 base from J, the gap between germline ends came to 18 bases. The DNA of the CDR3 is TGCAGTGCTAGATCCTCCCAAGATTTTGGCGCCAAAAACATTCAGTACTTC. This translates into CSARSSQDFGAKNIQYF.

V and J are TRBV12-3 or TRBV12-4 and TRBJ2-5; 7 bases map to TRBD2. The CDR3 spans 17 residues. The V gene end was trimmed by 6 bases and the J gene end by 11 bases; junction bases not matched to a gene: 24. The CDR3 here is CASRPSLTWGRVQEQYF. Here the CDR3 DNA reads TGTGCCAGCAGACCCTCACTTACATGGGGGAGGGTCCAGGAGCAGTACTTC.

This clonotype was detected only a few times. The chain is built from TRBV7-4 and TRBJ2-3, with 8 bases that match TRBD1. Germline V lookup: CDR1 SGHVT, CDR2 SQSDAQ. This CDR3 has 17 amino acids. The junction had 15 bases not matched to a gene; V was cut back by 5 bases and J by 5 bases. CDR3 loop: CASSQDGRQGTGDTQYF. CDR3 DNA: TGTGCCAGCAGCCAAGACGGGAGACAGGGGACAGGAGATACGCAGTATTTT.